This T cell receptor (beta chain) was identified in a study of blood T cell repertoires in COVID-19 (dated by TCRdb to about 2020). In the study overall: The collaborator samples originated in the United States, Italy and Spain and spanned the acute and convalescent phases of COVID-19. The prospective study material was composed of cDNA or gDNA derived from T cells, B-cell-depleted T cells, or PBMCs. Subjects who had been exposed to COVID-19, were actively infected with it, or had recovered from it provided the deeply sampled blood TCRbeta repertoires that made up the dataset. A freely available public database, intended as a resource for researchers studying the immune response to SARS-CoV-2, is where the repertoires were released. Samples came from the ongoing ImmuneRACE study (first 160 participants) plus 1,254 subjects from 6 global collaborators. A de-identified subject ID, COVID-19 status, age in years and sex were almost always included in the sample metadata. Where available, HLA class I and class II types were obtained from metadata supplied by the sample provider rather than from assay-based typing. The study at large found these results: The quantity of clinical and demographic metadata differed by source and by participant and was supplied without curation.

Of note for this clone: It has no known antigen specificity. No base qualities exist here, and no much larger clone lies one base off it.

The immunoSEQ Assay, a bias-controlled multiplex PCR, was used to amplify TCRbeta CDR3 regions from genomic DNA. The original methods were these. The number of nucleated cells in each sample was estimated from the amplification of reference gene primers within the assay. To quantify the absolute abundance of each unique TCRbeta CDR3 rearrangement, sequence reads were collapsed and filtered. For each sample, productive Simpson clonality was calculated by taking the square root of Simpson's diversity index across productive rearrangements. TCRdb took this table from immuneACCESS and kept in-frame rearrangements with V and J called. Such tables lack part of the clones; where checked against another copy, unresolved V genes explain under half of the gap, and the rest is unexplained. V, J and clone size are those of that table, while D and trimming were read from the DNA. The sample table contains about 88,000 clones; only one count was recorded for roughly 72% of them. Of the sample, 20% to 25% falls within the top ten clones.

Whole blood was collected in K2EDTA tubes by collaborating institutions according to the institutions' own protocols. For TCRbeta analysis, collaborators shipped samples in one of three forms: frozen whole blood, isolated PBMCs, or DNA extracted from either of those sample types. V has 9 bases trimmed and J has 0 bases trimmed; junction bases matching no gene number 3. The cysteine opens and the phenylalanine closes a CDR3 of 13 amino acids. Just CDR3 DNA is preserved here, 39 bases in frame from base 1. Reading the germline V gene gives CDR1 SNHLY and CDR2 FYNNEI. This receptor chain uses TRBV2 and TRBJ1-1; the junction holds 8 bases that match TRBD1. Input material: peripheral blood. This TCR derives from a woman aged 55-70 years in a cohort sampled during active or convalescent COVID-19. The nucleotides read TGTGCCAGGGACAGGGCACTGAACACTGAAGCTTTCTTT. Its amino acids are CARDRALNTEAFF.